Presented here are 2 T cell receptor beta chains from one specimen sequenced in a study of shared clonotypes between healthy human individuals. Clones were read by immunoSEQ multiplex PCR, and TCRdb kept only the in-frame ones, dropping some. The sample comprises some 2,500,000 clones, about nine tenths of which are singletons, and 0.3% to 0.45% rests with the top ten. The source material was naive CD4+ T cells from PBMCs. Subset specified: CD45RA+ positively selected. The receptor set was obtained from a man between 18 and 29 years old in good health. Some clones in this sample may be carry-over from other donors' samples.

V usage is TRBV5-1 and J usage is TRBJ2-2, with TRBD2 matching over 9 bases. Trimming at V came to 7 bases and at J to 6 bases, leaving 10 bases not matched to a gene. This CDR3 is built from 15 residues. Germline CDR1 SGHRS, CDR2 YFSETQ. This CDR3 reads CASVPLAGAPGELFF. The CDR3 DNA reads TGCGCCAGCGTACCCTTAGCGGGGGCCCCCGGGGAGCTGTTTTTT.

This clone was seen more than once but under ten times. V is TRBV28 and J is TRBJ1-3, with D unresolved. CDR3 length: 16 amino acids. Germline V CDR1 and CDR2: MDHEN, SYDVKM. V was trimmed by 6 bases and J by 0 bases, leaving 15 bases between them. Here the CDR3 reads CASSTLFGSSGNTIYF. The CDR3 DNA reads TGTGCCAGCAGCACCCTTTTCGGGAGCTCTGGAAACACCATATATTTT.